This T cell receptor (beta chain) is from a study of OX40 agonist ivuxolimab in advanced cancers. General study results and limits: Low normalized T-cell clonal expansion was additionally recorded for some nonresponders. Relatively little clonal expansion, among the lowest observed, appeared in partial responders at 0.1-3.0 mg/kg.

About this clone itself: The antigen is undetermined.

The assay was immunoSEQ multiplex PCR, and TCRdb's table has in-frame clones only and misses some. The sample records roughly 24,000 clones, about 87% being singletons. Trimming stripped 0 bases from V and 0 bases from J, with 7 bases between. Looked up from germline, CDR1 is SGHRS and CDR2 is YFSETQ. This CDR3 is built from 16 residues. The genes are TRBV5-1 and TRBJ1-6; D gene unclear. The specimen comprised CD4+ or CD8+ T cells sorted from blood, sampled in a trial of the OX40 agonist ivuxolimab. This sequence was found in an adult with an advanced solid tumor such as melanoma, head and neck, liver or kidney cancer. The CDR3 DNA is TGCGCCAGCAGCTTGGAAGGGAGCTCCTATAATTCACCCCTCCACTTT. This encodes CASSLEGSSYNSPLHF.